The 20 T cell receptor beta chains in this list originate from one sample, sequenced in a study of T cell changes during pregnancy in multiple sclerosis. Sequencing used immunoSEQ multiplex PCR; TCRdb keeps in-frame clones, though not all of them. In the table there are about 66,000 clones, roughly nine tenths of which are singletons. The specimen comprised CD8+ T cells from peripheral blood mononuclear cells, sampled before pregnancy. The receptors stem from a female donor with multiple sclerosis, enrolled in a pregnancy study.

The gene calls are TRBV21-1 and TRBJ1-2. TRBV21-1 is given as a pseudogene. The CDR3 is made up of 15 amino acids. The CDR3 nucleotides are TGTGCCAGCAGCCCTCCCTGGGGAGCTAACTATGGCTACACCTTC. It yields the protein CASSPPWGANYGYTF.

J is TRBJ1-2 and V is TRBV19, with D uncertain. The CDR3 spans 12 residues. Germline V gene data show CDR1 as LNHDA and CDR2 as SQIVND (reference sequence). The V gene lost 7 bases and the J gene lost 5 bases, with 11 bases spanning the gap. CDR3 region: CASTTPGYGYTF. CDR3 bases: TGTGCCAGTACCACCCCGGGTTATGGCTACACCTTC.

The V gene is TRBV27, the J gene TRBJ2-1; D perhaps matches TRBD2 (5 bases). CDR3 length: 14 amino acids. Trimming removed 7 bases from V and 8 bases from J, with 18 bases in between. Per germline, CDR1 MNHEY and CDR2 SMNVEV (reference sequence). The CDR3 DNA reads TGTGCCAGCATCCCGTACCCGGGGATGGATGAGCAGTTCTTC. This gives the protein CASIPYPGMDEQFF.

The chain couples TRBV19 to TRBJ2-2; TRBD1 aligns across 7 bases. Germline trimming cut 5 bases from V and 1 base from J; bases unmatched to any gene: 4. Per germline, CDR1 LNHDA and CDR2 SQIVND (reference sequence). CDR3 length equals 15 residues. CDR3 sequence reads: CASSYGTVNTGELFF. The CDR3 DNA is TGTGCCAGTAGTTACGGGACAGTGAACACCGGGGAGCTGTTTTTT. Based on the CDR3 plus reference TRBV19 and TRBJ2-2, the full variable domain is DGGITQSPKYLFRKEGQNVTLSCEQNLNHDAMYWYRQDPGQGLRLIYYSQIVNDFQKGDIAEGYSVSREKKESFPLTVTSAQKNPTAFYLCASSYGTVNTGELFFGEGSRLTVL.

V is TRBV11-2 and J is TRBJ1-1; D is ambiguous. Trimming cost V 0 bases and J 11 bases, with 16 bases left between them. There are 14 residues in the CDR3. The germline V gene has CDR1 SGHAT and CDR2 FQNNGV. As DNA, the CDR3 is TGTGCCAGCAGCTTAGATTCAGGATTACCTCGGGCTTTCTTT. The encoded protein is CASSLDSGLPRAFF.

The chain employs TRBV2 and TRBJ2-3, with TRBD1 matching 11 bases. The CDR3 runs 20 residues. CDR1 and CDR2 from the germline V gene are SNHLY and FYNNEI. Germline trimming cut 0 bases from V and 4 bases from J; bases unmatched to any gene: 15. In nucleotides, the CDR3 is TGTGCCAGCAGTGAAGCTTGGACAGGGGGCCAGCGGGGAGGGCCAGATACGCAGTATTTT. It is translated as CASSEAWTGGQRGGPDTQYF.

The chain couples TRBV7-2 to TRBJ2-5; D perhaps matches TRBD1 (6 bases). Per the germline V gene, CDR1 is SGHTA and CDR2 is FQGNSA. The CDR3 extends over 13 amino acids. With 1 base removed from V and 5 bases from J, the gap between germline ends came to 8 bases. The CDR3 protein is CASSLDREETQYF. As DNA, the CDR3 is TGTGCCAGCAGCTTAGACAGGGAGGAGACCCAGTACTTC.

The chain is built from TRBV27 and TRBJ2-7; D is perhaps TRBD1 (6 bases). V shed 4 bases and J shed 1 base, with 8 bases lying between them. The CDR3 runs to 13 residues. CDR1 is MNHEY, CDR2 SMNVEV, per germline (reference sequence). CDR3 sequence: CASSWGPSYEQYF. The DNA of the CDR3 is TGTGCCAGCAGTTGGGGGCCTTCCTACGAGCAGTACTTC.

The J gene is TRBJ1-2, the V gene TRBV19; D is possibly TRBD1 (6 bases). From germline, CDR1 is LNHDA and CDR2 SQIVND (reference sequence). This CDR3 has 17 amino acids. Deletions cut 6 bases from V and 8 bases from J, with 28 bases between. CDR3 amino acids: CASSSLPSTTGILGYTF. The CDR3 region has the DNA TGTGCCAGTAGCTCCCTTCCCTCTACCACAGGGATTCTCGGCTACACCTTC.

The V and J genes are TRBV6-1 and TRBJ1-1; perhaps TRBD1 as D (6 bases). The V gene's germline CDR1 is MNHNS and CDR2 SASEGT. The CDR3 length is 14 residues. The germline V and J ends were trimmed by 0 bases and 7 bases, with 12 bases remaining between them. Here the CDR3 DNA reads TGTGCCAGCAGTGAAGCCACAGGGTGGAATGAAGCTTTCTTT. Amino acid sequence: CASSEATGWNEAFF.

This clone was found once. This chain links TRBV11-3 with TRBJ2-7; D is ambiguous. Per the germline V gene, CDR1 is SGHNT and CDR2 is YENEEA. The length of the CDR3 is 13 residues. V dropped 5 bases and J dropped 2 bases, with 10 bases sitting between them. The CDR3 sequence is CASSAAGPYEQYF. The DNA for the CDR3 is TGTGCCAGCAGCGCCGCTGGCCCCTACGAGCAGTACTTC.

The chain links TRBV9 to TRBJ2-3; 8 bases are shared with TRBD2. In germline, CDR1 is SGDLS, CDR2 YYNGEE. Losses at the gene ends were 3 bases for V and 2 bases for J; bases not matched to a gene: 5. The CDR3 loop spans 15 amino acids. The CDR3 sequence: CASSERAGVTDTQYF. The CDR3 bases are TGTGCCAGCAGCGAGCGAGCGGGAGTCACAGATACGCAGTATTTT.

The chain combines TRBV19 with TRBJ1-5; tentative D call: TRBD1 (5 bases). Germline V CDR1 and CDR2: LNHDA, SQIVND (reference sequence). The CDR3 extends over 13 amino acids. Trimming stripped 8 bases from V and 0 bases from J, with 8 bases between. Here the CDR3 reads CASSDNSNQPQHF. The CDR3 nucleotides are TGTGCCAGTTCGGACAATAGCAATCAGCCCCAGCATTTT.

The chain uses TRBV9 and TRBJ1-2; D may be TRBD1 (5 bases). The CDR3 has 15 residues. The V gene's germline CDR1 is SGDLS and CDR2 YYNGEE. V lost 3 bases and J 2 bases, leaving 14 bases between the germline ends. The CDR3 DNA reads TGTGCCAGCAGCGGCCACCGACAGCAGAACTATGGCTACACCTTC. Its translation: CASSGHRQQNYGYTF.

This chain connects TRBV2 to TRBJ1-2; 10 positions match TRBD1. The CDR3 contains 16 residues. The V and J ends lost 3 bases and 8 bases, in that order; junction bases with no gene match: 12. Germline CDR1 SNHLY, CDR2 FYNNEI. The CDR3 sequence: CASSDVATGTGVGYTF. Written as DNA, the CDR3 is TGTGCCAGCAGTGACGTCGCGACCGGGACAGGGGTAGGCTACACCTTC.

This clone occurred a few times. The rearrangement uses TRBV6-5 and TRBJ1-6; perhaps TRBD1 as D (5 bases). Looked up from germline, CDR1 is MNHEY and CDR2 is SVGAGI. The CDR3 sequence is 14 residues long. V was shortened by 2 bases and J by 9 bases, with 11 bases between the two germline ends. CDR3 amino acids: CASSYPGYGSPLHF. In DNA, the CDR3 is TGTGCCAGCAGTTACCCAGGGTATGGTTCACCCCTCCACTTT.

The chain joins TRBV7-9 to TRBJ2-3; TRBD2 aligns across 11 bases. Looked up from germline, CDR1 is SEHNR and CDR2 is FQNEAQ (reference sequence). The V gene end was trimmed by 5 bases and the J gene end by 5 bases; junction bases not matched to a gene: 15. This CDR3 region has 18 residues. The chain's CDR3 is CASSTNRLAGSHRDTQYF. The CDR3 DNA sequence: TGTGCCAGCAGCACCAACCGACTAGCGGGGTCCCATAGAGATACGCAGTATTTT.

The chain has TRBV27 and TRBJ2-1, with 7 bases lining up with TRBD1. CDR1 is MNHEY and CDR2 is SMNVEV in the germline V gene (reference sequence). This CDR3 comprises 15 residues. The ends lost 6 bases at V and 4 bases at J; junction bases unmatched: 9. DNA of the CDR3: TGTGCCAGCAGCGACCAGGGGGTTTATTACAATGAGCAGTTCTTC. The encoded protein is CASSDQGVYYNEQFF.

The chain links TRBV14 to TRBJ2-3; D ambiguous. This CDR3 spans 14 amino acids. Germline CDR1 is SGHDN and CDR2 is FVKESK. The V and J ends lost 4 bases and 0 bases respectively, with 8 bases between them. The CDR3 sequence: CASSPDTSTDTQYF. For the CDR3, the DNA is TGTGCCAGCAGCCCTGATACTAGCACAGATACGCAGTATTTT.

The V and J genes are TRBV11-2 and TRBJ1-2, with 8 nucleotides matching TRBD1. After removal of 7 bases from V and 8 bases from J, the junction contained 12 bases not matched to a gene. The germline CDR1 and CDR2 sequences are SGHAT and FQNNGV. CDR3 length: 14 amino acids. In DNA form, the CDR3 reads TGTGCCAGCACCTCGTCCGGGACAGGCCGGGGCTACACCTTC. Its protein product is CASTSSGTGRGYTF.